One and the same sample provided the 28 T cell receptor beta chains below, sequenced in a study of shared clonotypes between healthy human individuals. The protocol was immunoSEQ multiplex PCR, while the TCRdb copy is restricted to in-frame clones and leaves out a portion. The table shows 1.5 million to 2.5 million clones, with about 95% occurring only once. CD45RO-negative, CCR7-selected cells formed the naive CD8 fraction, which excluded terminally differentiated effector memory CD45RA+ cells. Sequenced sample: naive CD8+ T cells sorted from blood. These receptors were obtained from a man aged 18 to 35 in good health.

The chain combines TRBV30 with TRBJ1-3, with TRBD1 matching 7 bases. The CDR3 runs to 19 residues. Germline V CDR1 and CDR2: GTSNPN, SVGIG (reference sequence). J gave up 7 bases and V 5 bases, and 26 bases lay outside the gene matches. The CDR3 loop is CAWASLGTGAFRARNTIYF. In nucleotides, the CDR3 is TGTGCCTGGGCATCTTTGGGAACAGGGGCTTTTCGGGCCCGTAACACCATATATTTT.

A word on this clone: Additional DNA sequences in this sample encode the identical CDR3. The chain combines TRBV9 with TRBJ1-6; no definite D call. This CDR3 contains 13 residues. Per the germline V gene, CDR1 is SGDLS and CDR2 is YYNGEE. Trimming left V 0 bases short and J 10 bases short, with 8 bases between. The CDR3 region has the DNA TGTGCCAGCAGCGTAGAAACTAACTCACCCCTCCACTTT. It encodes CASSVETNSPLHF.

V usage is TRBV6-4 and J usage is TRBJ2-7, with D unresolved. This CDR3 contains 13 residues. The germline CDR1 and CDR2 sequences are MRHNA and SNTAGT. Trimming shortened V by 9 bases and J by 2 bases, and 14 bases separated the two germline ends. This CDR3 is CARVSAKTYEQYF. CDR3 coding DNA: TGTGCCAGGGTCAGTGCCAAGACCTACGAGCAGTACTTC.

This chain links TRBV7-3 with TRBJ2-5, with TRBD1 as a possible D gene (5 bases). The CDR3 totals 13 residues. Germline assignment: CDR1 SGHTA and CDR2 FQGTGA. The V and J ends lost 4 bases and 3 bases respectively, with 9 bases between them. The CDR3 nucleotides read TGTGCCAGCAGCTATGACAGTAAAGAGACCCAGTACTTC. This encodes CASSYDSKETQYF.

The rearrangement uses TRBV5-6 and TRBJ2-2; the match to TRBD1 covers 8 bases. The CDR3 covers 15 residues. CDR1 is SGHDT, CDR2 YYEEEE, per germline. After removal of 1 base from V and 5 bases from J, the junction contained 4 bases not matched to a gene. The CDR3 is CASSLQGQETGELFF. In DNA, the CDR3 is TGTGCCAGCAGCTTGCAGGGACAGGAGACCGGGGAGCTGTTTTTT.

This clone has a single count. A much more abundant neighbour one base away suggests this may be a read error. The chain recombines TRBV13 with TRBJ1-1; TRBD1 might be the D (6 bases). The V end lost 5 bases, the J end lost 1 base, and 8 bases lay between the germline ends. Germline values: CDR1 PRHDT, CDR2 FYEKMQ (reference sequence). The CDR3 extends over 13 amino acids. CDR3: CASSEGGNTEAFF. In DNA, the CDR3 is TGTGCCAGCAGCGAGGGGGGGAACACTGAAGCTTTCTTT.

J is TRBJ2-3 and V is TRBV30, with TRBD2 matching over 13 bases. CDR3 length: 17 amino acids. CDR1 is GTSNPN and CDR2 is SVGIG in the germline V gene (reference sequence). The V segment lost 0 bases and the J segment 4 bases; nucleotides outside the gene matches: 7. The CDR3 sequence is CAWSVSRLAGGPDTQYF. In nucleotides, the CDR3 is TGTGCCTGGAGTGTTTCCAGACTAGCGGGAGGTCCAGATACGCAGTATTTT. The variable domain in full, completed from reference TRBV30 and TRBJ2-3, reads SQTIHQWPATLVQPVGSPLSLECTVEGTSNPNLYWYRQAAGRGLQLLFYSVGIGQISSEVPQNLSASRPQDRQFILSSKKLLLSDSGFYLCAWSVSRLAGGPDTQYFGPGTRLTVL.

V is TRBV5-1 and J is TRBJ2-5, with D perhaps TRBD1 or TRBD2 (6 bases each). This CDR3 comprises 14 residues. From germline, CDR1 is SGHRS and CDR2 YFSETQ. Trimming removed 5 bases from V and 2 bases from J, with 13 bases in between. The CDR3, as DNA: TGCGCCAGCAGGGAGGGGGGCGAACAAGAGACCCAGTACTTC. It yields the protein CASREGGEQETQYF.

The V call is TRBV4-1, the J call TRBJ1-5; D is uncertain. Germline values: CDR1 MGHRA, CDR2 YSYEKL. Trimming took off 5 bases at V and 7 bases at J, with 24 bases between the two ends. The length of the CDR3 is 17 residues. CDR3 in amino acids: CASSFNYVEFERQPQHF. In DNA, the CDR3 is TGCGCCAGCAGCTTCAACTATGTTGAGTTCGAGAGACAGCCCCAGCATTTT.

In its sample, this clone was seen a few times. This CDR3 is also generated by other DNA sequences in the sample. The chain has TRBV27 and TRBJ2-7; a weak D match, TRBD2 (5 bases). CDR3 length: 13 amino acids. Per germline, CDR1 MNHEY and CDR2 SMNVEV (reference sequence). Trimming left V 0 bases short and J 3 bases short, with 6 bases between. CDR3 in amino acids: CASSLSGSYEQYF. The CDR3 region has the DNA TGTGCCAGCAGTTTATCGGGGAGCTACGAGCAGTACTTC.

Concerning this clone: The same CDR3 is also encoded by other DNA sequences in this sample. V usage is TRBV28 and J usage is TRBJ2-7; TRBD1 agrees at 8 bases. Germline values: CDR1 MDHEN, CDR2 SYDVKM. V dropped 6 bases and J dropped 2; count of bases not matched to a gene: 9. The CDR3 sequence is 15 residues long. This CDR3 reads CASSLGQGLTYEQYF. CDR3 nucleotides: TGTGCCAGCAGCCTCGGACAGGGACTGACCTACGAGCAGTACTTC. Drawing the rest from reference TRBV28 and TRBJ2-7, the complete variable domain is DVKVTQSSRYLVKRTGEKVFLECVQDMDHENMFWYRQDPGLGLRLIYFSYDVKMKEKGDIPEGYSVSREKKERFSLILESASTNQTSMYLCASSLGQGLTYEQYFGPGTRLTVT.

The CDR3 DNA reads as TGTGCCAGCAGCGTCCAGGGTCAAGGCTACACCTTC. Its protein is CASSVQGQGYTF. V usage is TRBV9 and J usage is TRBJ1-2, with D possibly TRBD1 on 5 matching bases. The germline CDR1 and CDR2 sequences are SGDLS and YYNGEE. The ends were cut back, 2 bases at V and 8 bases at J, with 10 bases in the middle. The CDR3 consists of 12 residues.

The chain combines TRBV5-6 with TRBJ1-1; 7 bases are shared with TRBD1. Trimming took 3 bases from V and 0 from J; bases not matched to a gene: 14. Germline V gene lookup returns CDR1 SGHDT and CDR2 YYEEEE. The CDR3 loop spans 18 amino acids. The CDR3 sequence: CASSSLIDRDPLNTEAFF. CDR3 nucleotides: TGTGCCAGCAGCTCCCTGATAGACAGGGACCCTCTGAACACTGAAGCTTTCTTT.

The CDR3 DNA sequence: TGTGCCAGCACCCCCGCAACAGGGGGAGCTTATGGCTACACCTTC. Translation: CASTPATGGAYGYTF. The chain joins TRBV7-9 to TRBJ1-2; TRBD1 matches at 8 bases. The CDR3 covers 15 residues. J gave up 5 bases and V 7 bases, and 12 bases lay outside the gene matches. Germline assignment: CDR1 SEHNR and CDR2 FQNEAQ (reference sequence). The full variable domain, in which reference TRBV7-9 and TRBJ1-2 provide the parts outside the CDR3, is DTGVSQNPRHKITKRGQNVTFRCDPISEHNRLYWYRQTLGQGPEFLTYFQNEAQLEKSRLLSDRFSAERPKGSFSTLEIQRTEQGDSAMYLCASTPATGGAYGYTFGSGTRLTVV.

The chain links TRBV9 to TRBJ2-3, with 9 bases identical to TRBD2. Germline lookup yields CDR1 SGDLS and CDR2 YYNGEE. The CDR3 contains 15 residues. V shed 4 bases, J shed 2 bases, and the junction held 5 bases outside the gene matches. CDR3 nucleotides: TGTGCCAGCAGCTTCAGCGGGAGGCACACAGATACGCAGTATTTT. The encoded protein is CASSFSGRHTDTQYF.

The V gene is TRBV2, the J gene TRBJ1-5; D is undetermined. Germline CDR1 SNHLY, CDR2 FYNNEI. The length of the CDR3 is 14 residues. V was pared by 6 bases and J by 0 bases, with 9 bases between. CDR3 DNA: TGTGCCAGCAGCGCGCCGAATAGCAATCAGCCCCAGCATTTT. Translation gives CASSAPNSNQPQHF.

The rearrangement links TRBV7-2 to TRBJ2-7; a weak D match, TRBD1 (5 bases). The germline CDR1 and CDR2 sequences are SGHTA and FQGNSA. V lost 0 bases, J lost 3 bases, and 9 bases lay in between. This CDR3 comprises 14 residues. In nucleotides, the CDR3 is TGTGCCAGCAGCTTAGCGCTAGGGGTCTACGAGCAGTACTTC. It is translated as CASSLALGVYEQYF. Complete variable domain (other parts from reference TRBV7-2 and TRBJ2-7): GAGVSQSPSNKVTEKGKDVELRCDPISGHTALYWYRQSLGQGLEFLIYFQGNSAPDKSGLPSDRFSAERTGGSVSTLTIQRTQQEDSAVYLCASSLALGVYEQYFGPGTRLTVT.

This chain links TRBV2 with TRBJ2-7, with D perhaps matching TRBD1 (6 bases). The V end lost 3 bases, the J end lost 3 bases, and 9 bases lay between the germline ends. This CDR3 is built from 13 residues. Germline V gene lookup returns CDR1 SNHLY and CDR2 FYNNEI. The DNA of the CDR3 is TGTGCCAGCAGTGATTCCAGGGGCTACGAGCAGTACTTC. This encodes CASSDSRGYEQYF.

The chain employs TRBV4-1 and TRBJ1-4; TRBD1 agrees at 9 bases. Losses at the gene ends were 5 bases for V and 3 bases for J; bases not matched to a gene: 7. Germline loops: CDR1 MGHRA, CDR2 YSYEKL. The CDR3 loop spans 16 amino acids. Written as DNA, the CDR3 is TGCGCCAGCAGCTGGGAAAGACAGGGGGCTAATGAAAAACTGTTTTTT. It translates to CASSWERQGANEKLFF.

The chain has TRBV30 and TRBJ2-3; D may be TRBD1 (5 bases). The CDR3 contains 13 residues. Trimming shortened V by 4 bases and J by 4 bases, and 12 bases separated the two germline ends. Per germline, CDR1 GTSNPN and CDR2 SVGIG (reference sequence). CDR3 protein: CAWTGFRSDTQYF. Written as DNA, the CDR3 is TGTGCCTGGACAGGGTTTAGATCAGATACGCAGTATTTT.

Note on this clone: At the DNA level, this CDR3 is encoded by other sequences in the same sample as well. This chain joins TRBV27 and TRBJ1-4, with TRBD1 identical over 8 bases. This CDR3 is 14 amino acids long. The V segment lost 3 bases and the J segment 5 bases; nucleotides outside the gene matches: 2. CDR1 is MNHEY and CDR2 is SMNVEV in the germline V gene (reference sequence). CDR3 protein: CASSFTGGNEKLFF. The CDR3 coding sequence is TGTGCCAGCAGTTTCACAGGGGGAAATGAAAAACTGTTTTTT.

The chain has TRBV18 and TRBJ2-1, with 9 bases identical to TRBD2. Germline-derived CDR1 and CDR2 are KGHSH and LQKENI. The CDR3 has 18 amino acids. V was pared by 3 bases and J by 0 bases, with 9 bases of the junction left unmatched. The CDR3 nucleotides read TGTGCCAGCTCACCGCCCCTGGAGACTAGCGGCTCCTACAATGAGCAGTTCTTC. Amino acids: CASSPPLETSGSYNEQFF.

About this clone: This same CDR3 is encoded by further DNA sequences in the sample. The chain recombines TRBV9 with TRBJ2-7; D is possibly TRBD1 or TRBD2 (6 bases each). The germline V gene has CDR1 SGDLS and CDR2 YYNGEE. The CDR3 has 14 amino acids. V was clipped by 0 bases and J by 4 bases, with 11 bases between them. Here the CDR3 reads CASSVGGATYEQYF. Here the CDR3 DNA reads TGTGCCAGCAGCGTAGGGGGGGCTACGTACGAGCAGTACTTC.

The V gene is TRBV19, the J gene TRBJ2-3, with D perhaps TRBD2 (6 bases). CDR1 and CDR2 (germline): LNHDA, SQIVND (reference sequence). V shed 7 bases and J shed 6 bases, with 11 bases lying between them. The length of the CDR3 is 12 residues. CDR3 sequence: CASTTEGDTQYF. CDR3 coding DNA: TGTGCCAGTACCACGGAGGGGGATACGCAGTATTTT.

This chain connects TRBV9 to TRBJ1-4; 9 nucleotides agree with TRBD1. The CDR3 runs to 14 residues. CDR1 is SGDLS and CDR2 is YYNGEE in the germline V gene. V was pared by 3 bases and J by 8 bases, with 5 bases of the junction left unmatched. The CDR3 nucleotides read TGTGCCAGCAGCGCTACAGGGGGCGACGAAAAACTGTTTTTT. It translates to CASSATGGDEKLFF. Combining the CDR3 with reference TRBV9 and TRBJ1-4 gives the whole variable domain DSGVTQTPKHLITATGQRVTLRCSPRSGDLSVYWYQQSLDQGLQFLIQYYNGEERAKGNILERFSAQQFPDLHSELNLSSLELGDSALYFCASSATGGDEKLFFGSGTQLSVL.

The rearrangement joins TRBV5-4 to TRBJ2-5; TRBD2 might be the D (5 bases). The V end lost 0 bases, the J end lost 5 bases, and 11 bases lay between the germline ends. CDR1 and CDR2 from the germline V gene are SGHNT and YYREEE (reference sequence). This CDR3 region has 14 residues. The CDR3 protein is CASSLDSADETQYF. In DNA, the CDR3 is TGTGCCAGCAGCTTGGACTCAGCGGACGAGACCCAGTACTTC.

The chain employs TRBV6-6 and TRBJ1-3; TRBD1 might be the D (6 bases). V was pared by 5 bases and J by 3 bases, with 14 bases between. The CDR3 spans 15 residues. Per the germline V gene, CDR1 is MNHNY and CDR2 is SVGAGI (reference sequence). The CDR3 region is CASSPRGGDGNTIYF. The DNA of the CDR3 is TGTGCCAGCAGTCCCCGAGGGGGTGATGGAAACACCATATATTTT.

In regard to this clone: Germline is not matched at one junction end, which may reflect a read error. The chain recombines TRBV2 with TRBJ1-6; 9 positions agree with TRBD1. The CDR3 has 16 residues. Germline V gene lookup returns CDR1 SNHLY and CDR2 FYNNEI. CDR3 in DNA: TGTGCCAGCAGGGAAGAAACAGGGGGCTGGGGATCACCCCTCCACTTT. This encodes CASREETGGWGSPLHF.